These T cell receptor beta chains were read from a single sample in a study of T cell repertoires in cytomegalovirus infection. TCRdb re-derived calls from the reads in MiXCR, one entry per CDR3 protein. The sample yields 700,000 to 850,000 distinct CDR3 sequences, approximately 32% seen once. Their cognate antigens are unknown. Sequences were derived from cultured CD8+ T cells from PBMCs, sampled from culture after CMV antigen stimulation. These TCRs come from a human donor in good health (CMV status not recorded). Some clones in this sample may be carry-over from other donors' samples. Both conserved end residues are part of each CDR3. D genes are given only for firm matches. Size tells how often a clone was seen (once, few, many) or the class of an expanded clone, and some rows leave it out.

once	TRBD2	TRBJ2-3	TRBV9	CASSAITSGDDTQYF	TGTGCCAGCAGCGCTATTACTAGCGGGGACGATACGCAGTATTTT
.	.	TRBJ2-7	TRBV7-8	CASSLIPDSYEQYF	TGTGCCAGCAGCTTAATCCCAGACTCCTACGAGCAGTACTTC
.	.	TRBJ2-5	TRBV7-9	CASSLAYAEGRGQETQYF	TGTGCCAGCAGCTTAGCTTATGCCGAAGGACGAGGCCAAGAGACCCAGTACTTC
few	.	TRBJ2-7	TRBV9	CASSVEKGSYEQYF	TGTGCCAGCAGCGTAGAAAAGGGATCCTACGAGCAGTACTTC
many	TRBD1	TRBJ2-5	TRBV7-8	CASSQFTGQGAGETQYF	TGTGCCAGCAGCCAGTTTACCGGACAGGGGGCGGGAGAGACCCAGTACTTC
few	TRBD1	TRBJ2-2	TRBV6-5	CASSYSISGQGGPGELFF	TGTGCCAGCAGTTACTCGATCTCTGGACAGGGAGGTCCCGGGGAGCTGTTTTTT
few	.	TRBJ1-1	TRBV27	CASRPTGRMNTEAFF	TGTGCCAGCAGGCCAACGGGTAGGATGAACACTGAAGCTTTCTTT
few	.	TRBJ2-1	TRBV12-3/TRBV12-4	CASSLQGWNEQFF	TGTGCCAGCAGTTTACAGGGTTGGAATGAGCAGTTCTTC
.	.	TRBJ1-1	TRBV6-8	CASTLREGRNTEAFF	TGTGCCAGCACCCTCCGGGAAGGGAGGAACACTGAAGCTTTCTTT
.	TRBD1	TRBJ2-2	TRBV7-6	CASSRPGQGSTGELFF	TGTGCCAGCAGCCGACCAGGACAGGGGAGCACCGGGGAGCTGTTTTTT
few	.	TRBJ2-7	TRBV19	CASYRDIDSYEQYF	TGTGCCAGCTACCGGGACATCGACTCCTACGAGCAGTACTTC
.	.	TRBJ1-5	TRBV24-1	CATSVGSRNQPQHF	TGTGCCACCAGTGTAGGGAGTCGCAATCAGCCCCAGCATTTT
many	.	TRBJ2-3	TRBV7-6	CASSLAESTDTQYF	TGTGCCAGCAGCTTAGCAGAGAGCACAGATACGCAGTATTTT
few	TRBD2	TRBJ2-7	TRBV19	CASSPGLAGVSYEQYF	TGTGCCAGTAGTCCCGGACTAGCGGGGGTCTCCTACGAGCAGTACTTC
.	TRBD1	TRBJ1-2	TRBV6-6	CASSYGQGGYGYTF	TGTGCCAGCAGTTACGGACAGGGTGGCTATGGCTACACCTTC
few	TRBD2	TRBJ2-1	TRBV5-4	CASLREDWNEQFF	TGTGCCAGCCTTCGGGAGGACTGGAATGAGCAGTTCTTC
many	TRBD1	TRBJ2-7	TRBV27	CASSLRNTGVEQYF	TGTGCCAGCAGTCTACGAAACACAGGGGTCGAGCAGTACTTC
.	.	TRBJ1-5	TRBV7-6	CASSGGGAGQPQHF	TGTGCCAGCAGCGGGGGGGGCGCGGGTCAGCCCCAGCATTTT
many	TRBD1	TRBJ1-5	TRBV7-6	CASSAQGIRPQHF	TGTGCCAGCAGCGCACAGGGGATCAGGCCCCAGCATTTT
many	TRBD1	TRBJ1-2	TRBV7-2	CASSFPGQYYGYTF	TGTGCCAGCAGCTTCCCGGGACAGTACTATGGCTACACCTTC
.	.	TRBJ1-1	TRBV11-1	CASSLEGVVSEAFF	TGTGCCAGCAGCTTAGAGGGGGTCGTCAGTGAAGCTTTCTTT
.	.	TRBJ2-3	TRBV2	CASRRGNQPQYF	TGTGCCAGCAGGAGGGGGAATCAGCCCCAGTATTTT
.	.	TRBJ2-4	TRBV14	CASSQDWGHENIQYF	TGTGCCAGCAGCCAAGATTGGGGACACGAAAACATTCAGTACTTC
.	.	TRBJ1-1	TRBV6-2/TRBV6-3	CASSFIEKTNTEAFF	TGTGCCAGCAGTTTTATCGAGAAAACGAACACTGAAGCTTTCTTT
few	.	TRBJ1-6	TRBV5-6	CASSPSGGYSPLHF	TGTGCCAGCAGCCCATCGGGGGGTTATTCACCCCTCCACTTT
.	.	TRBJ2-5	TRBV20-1	CSARGDTQETQYF	TGCAGTGCTAGGGGGGACACTCAAGAGACCCAGTACTTC
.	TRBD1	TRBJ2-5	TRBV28	CASSKEGRGTGRLGETQYF	TGTGCCAGCAGTAAGGAGGGAAGAGGGACAGGGCGTCTGGGAGAGACCCAGTACTTC
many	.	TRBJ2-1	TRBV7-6	CASSPEPATSYNEQFF	TGTGCCAGCAGCCCCGAGCCGGCAACCTCTTACAATGAGCAGTTCTTC
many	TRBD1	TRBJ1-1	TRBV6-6	CASETGMNTEAFF	TGTGCCAGTGAGACAGGGATGAACACTGAAGCTTTCTTT
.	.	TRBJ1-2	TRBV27	CASSYQGLYGYTF	TGTGCCAGCAGTTACCAGGGCCTCTATGGCTACACCTTC
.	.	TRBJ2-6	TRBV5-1	CASLTGEGTGPGANVLTF	TGCGCCAGCTTGACAGGGGAGGGCACTGGCCCTGGGGCCAACGTCCTGACTTTC
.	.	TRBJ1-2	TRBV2	CATADGIYGYTF	TGTGCCACCGCGGACGGCATCTATGGCTACACCTTC
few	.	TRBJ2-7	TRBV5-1	CASSSVSTEQYF	TGCGCCAGCAGCTCGGTCTCTACAGAGCAGTACTTC
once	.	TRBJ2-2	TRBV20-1	CSARDSGAENTGELFF	TGCAGTGCTAGAGATTCGGGCGCCGAGAACACCGGGGAGCTGTTTTTT
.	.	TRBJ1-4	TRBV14	CASRLGLSTNEKLFF	TGTGCCAGCAGATTGGGGCTTTCAACTAATGAAAAACTGTTTTTT
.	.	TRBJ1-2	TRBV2	CASSPAGMPDYGYTF	TGTGCCAGCAGTCCAGCAGGGATGCCTGACTATGGCTACACCTTC
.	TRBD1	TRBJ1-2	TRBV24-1	CATSEGTDYGYTF	TGTGCCACCAGTGAGGGGACAGACTATGGCTACACCTTC
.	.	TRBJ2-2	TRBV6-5	CASSHSGGRTGELFF	TGTGCCAGCAGCCACTCCGGGGGGCGAACCGGGGAGCTGTTTTTT
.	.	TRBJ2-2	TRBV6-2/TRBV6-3	CASSYDLLTNTGELFF	TGTGCCAGCAGTTACGATCTCTTAACCAACACCGGGGAGCTGTTTTTT
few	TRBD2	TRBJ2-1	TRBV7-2	CASSLALLASGVTYNEQFF	TGTGCCAGCAGCTTAGCACTTTTGGCTAGCGGGGTGACCTACAATGAGCAGTTCTTC
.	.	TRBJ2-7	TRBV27	CASSRGSRGLYTETYEQYF	TGTGCCAGCAGCCGCGGGAGCAGGGGGCTTTATACAGAGACCTACGAGCAGTACTTC
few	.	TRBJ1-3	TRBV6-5	CASYGLEGGNTIYF	TGTGCCAGCTACGGGCTAGAAGGGGGTAACACCATATATTTT